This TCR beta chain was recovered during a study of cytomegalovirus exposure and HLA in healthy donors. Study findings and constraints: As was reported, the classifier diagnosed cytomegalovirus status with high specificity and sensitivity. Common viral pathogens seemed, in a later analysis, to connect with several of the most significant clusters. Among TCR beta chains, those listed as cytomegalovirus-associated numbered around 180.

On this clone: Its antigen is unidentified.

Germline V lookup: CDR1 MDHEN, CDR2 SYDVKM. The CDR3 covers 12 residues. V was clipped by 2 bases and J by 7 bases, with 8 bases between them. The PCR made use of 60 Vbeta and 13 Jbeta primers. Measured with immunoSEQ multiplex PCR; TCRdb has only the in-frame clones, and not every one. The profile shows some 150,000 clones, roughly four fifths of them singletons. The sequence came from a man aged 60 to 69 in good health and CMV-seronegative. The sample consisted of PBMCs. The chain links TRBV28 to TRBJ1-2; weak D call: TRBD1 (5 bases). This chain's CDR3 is CASSLRRGGYTF. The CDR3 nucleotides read TGTGCCAGCAGTTTACGAAGGGGTGGCTACACCTTC.